Below, one T cell receptor (beta chain) is given with its context. Its specificity is not known. The sample belongs to a study of PD-L1 blockade in urothelial cancer. Study-level information: Intravenous atezolizumab, 1,200 mg every 3 weeks, was begun by patients around 2014. Blood drawn 3 weeks (second dose) and 6 weeks after treatment start was analyzed.

Overall study results and limits: Durable-benefit patients showed greater tumor-associated blood clone expansion at 3 weeks. A below-median TCR clonality in blood before treatment predicted better survival.

Produced via immunoSEQ multiplex PCR; TCRdb's table is partial and in-frame only. The data show about 120,000 clones, roughly 90% seen once. Time point indicated: peripheral blood 6 weeks after treatment start. In germline, CDR1 is SGHRS, CDR2 YFSETQ. CDR3 length: 18 amino acids. The trim removed 2 bases at V and 0 bases at J, leaving 12 bases unmatched. This rearrangement joins TRBV5-1 to TRBJ2-7, with 9 positions matching TRBD2. This receptor was identified in a man aged 55-75 years with urothelial cancer. Sample: PBMCs, taken around atezolizumab (anti-PD-L1) treatment. In nucleotides, the CDR3 is TGCGCCAGCAGCTTCGGGCTAGCGGGATGGGGAGGCTCCTACGAGCAGTACTTC. Protein sequence: CASSFGLAGWGGSYEQYF.